These 11 T cell receptor beta chains originate from one sample sequenced in a study of human T cells and chemical hapten exposure (TCRdb year 2021). Library method: RACE. Sequenced on a NextSeq 500. The raw public data were reprocessed by TCRdb itself: fastp quality trimming at Q25, MiXCR clonotype calling, in-frame beta chains only. Each entry is one CDR3 protein sequence, shown with its most common DNA and genes. The sample table records 25,000 to 35,000 distinct CDR3 sequences; 5% to 6% of these occur just once. The top ten clonotypes cover 5.6% of the sample. Explained via the paper, the time point label denotes: patch test 3, about 24 weeks after DPC sensitization. The treatment or condition label, read with the paper, signifies: therapeutic diphenylcyclopropenone sensitization with weekly scalp DPC. Sequencing used whole blood, obtained in connection with sensitization to the hapten diphenylcyclopropenone (DPC). Receptors originate from a young man with alopecia areata. Some clones in this sample may be carry-over from other donors' samples.

At least ten counts were recorded for this clonotype. The chain carries TRBV7-2 and TRBJ2-1; D unresolved. Looked up from germline, CDR1 is SGHTA and CDR2 is FQGNSA. This CDR3 contains 12 residues. Trimming took off 6 bases at V and 5 bases at J, with 8 bases between the two ends. The CDR3 here is CASRLDNNEQFF. CDR3 coding DNA: TGTGCCAGCAGGTTGGATAACAATGAGCAGTTCTTC.

At least ten counts were recorded for this clonotype. The chain couples TRBV27 to TRBJ2-1, with 8 positions matching TRBD1. With 3 bases clipped from V and 0 bases from J, the junction kept 4 bases outside the gene matches. This CDR3 is 16 amino acids long. The germline V gene has CDR1 MNHEY and CDR2 SMNVEV (reference sequence). CDR3 bases: TGTGCCAGCAGTTTGTCCGGGACAGGCTCCTACAATGAGCAGTTCTTC. Its translation: CASSLSGTGSYNEQFF.

The sample holds many counts of this clonotype. V is TRBV7-8 and J is TRBJ2-3; 11 bases map to TRBD2. The CDR3 has 17 amino acids. V shed 3 bases, J shed 2 bases, and the junction held 7 bases outside the gene matches. From germline, CDR1 is SGHVS and CDR2 FQNEAQ. Here the CDR3 DNA reads TGTGCCAGCAGCTTGGGTATAGCGGGGGGGCACACAGATACGCAGTATTTT. It codes for CASSLGIAGGHTDTQYF.

This clonotype appeared many times. CDR3 bases: TGTGCCAGCAGCCAATCATACCTTACGGGAGAGCAGTACTTC. Its translation is CASSQSYLTGEQYF. V is TRBV16 and J is TRBJ2-7, with a tentative D call TRBD2 (5 bases). The CDR3 sequence is 14 residues long. Germline V CDR1 and CDR2: KGHSY, FQNENV. V lost 0 bases and J lost 7, with 13 bases in between.

This clonotype was seen repeatedly, ten times or more. DNA for the CDR3: TGCAGCGTTAGACAGGGAGTCACCGGGGAGCTGTTTTTT. Protein product: CSVRQGVTGELFF. The chain joins TRBV29-1 to TRBJ2-2, with 7 nucleotides matching TRBD1. The CDR3 has 13 amino acids. CDR1 and CDR2 from the germline V gene are SQVTM and ANQGSEA. Germline trimming cut 5 bases from V and 4 bases from J; bases unmatched to any gene: 4.

Many counts were recorded for this clonotype. The CDR3 nucleotides are TGCGCCAGCAGCCAAGATGGAGGTGAGGACACTGAAGCTTTCTTT. Protein: CASSQDGGEDTEAFF. The gene calls are TRBV4-3 and TRBJ1-1; D gene unclear. V was clipped by 0 bases and J by 3 bases, with 11 bases between them. The CDR3 extends over 15 amino acids. Germline V gene sequence: CDR1 LGHNA, CDR2 YSLEER.

As concerns this clonotype: This may be a read error: a much more frequent sequence differs by one nucleotide. The rearrangement uses TRBV6-5 and TRBJ2-7; D possibly corresponds to TRBD1 (5 bases). This CDR3 comprises 16 residues. Looked up from germline, CDR1 is MNHEY and CDR2 is SVGAGI. CDR3: CASSYSRTGDSFEQYF. In DNA form, the CDR3 reads TGTGCCAGCAGTTACTCTCGCACAGGAGACTCCTTCGAGCAGTACTTC.

The table lists this clonotype with many counts. The chain recombines TRBV7-2 with TRBJ2-5; TRBD1 aligns across 9 bases. Trimming cost V 6 bases and J 5 bases; bases outside gene matches: 7. The CDR3 totals 14 residues. Germline CDR1 SGHTA, CDR2 FQGNSA. The chain's CDR3 is CASRGQGLAETQYF. The CDR3 region has the DNA TGTGCCAGCAGGGGACAGGGTCTTGCTGAGACCCAGTACTTC. Full variable domain (remainder filled in from reference TRBV7-2 and TRBJ2-5): GAGVSQSPSNKVTEKGKDVELRCDPISGHTALYWYRQSLGQGLEFLIYFQGNSAPDKSGLPSDRFSAERTGGSVSTLTIQRTQQEDSAVYLCASRGQGLAETQYFGPGTRLLVL.

The V and J genes are TRBV5-6 and TRBJ2-7; the match to TRBD2 covers 10 bases. Trimming took 3 bases from V and 0 from J; bases not matched to a gene: 3. Germline values: CDR1 SGHDT, CDR2 YYEEEE. The CDR3 covers 15 residues. CDR3 in amino acids: CASSSLAGLSYEQYF. For the CDR3, the DNA is TGTGCCAGCAGCTCACTAGCGGGACTCTCCTACGAGCAGTACTTC.

This clonotype was seen ten or more times. The V call is TRBV21-1, the J call TRBJ1-1; the table assigns TRBD1, which was not confirmed against the DNA. TRBV21-1 is assigned pseudogene status. The CDR3 spans 14 residues. CDR3 bases: TGTGCCAGCACCGAGGACAGGGAACCTGGTGAAGCTTTCTTT. This translates into CASTEDREPGEAFF.

This clonotype was seen ten or more times. The V call is TRBV5-1, the J call TRBJ2-7, with 8 positions matching TRBD1. There are 15 residues in the CDR3. After removal of 4 bases from V and 2 bases from J, the junction contained 8 bases not matched to a gene. Germline CDR1 and CDR2: SGHRS and YFSETQ. The CDR3 coding sequence is TGCGCCAGCAGCCGTTCACAGGGGGGAACCTACGAGCAGTACTTC. Its protein product is CASSRSQGGTYEQYF.